These 31 T cell receptor beta chains originate from one sample sequenced in a study of molecular identifiers for immune sequencing clone quantification. TCRdb reanalysed the PCR reads using MiXCR and keeps one entry per CDR3 protein. The data show around 470,000 distinct CDR3 sequences, about a quarter seen once. The sequenced sample was naive CD8+ T cells from blood, with Jurkat cell RNA spiked in. Specified subset: FACS-sorted CD8+CD4-CCR7+CD45RA+ naive T cells. The receptors come from a human donor in good health. Some libraries in this study had Jurkat cell RNA spiked in.

The V call is TRBV2, the J call TRBJ1-5; no firm D call. V shed 0 bases and J shed 9 bases, with 9 bases lying between them. CDR3 length equals 13 residues. Germline V gene lookup returns CDR1 SNHLY and CDR2 FYNNEI. CDR3 DNA sequence: TGTGCCAGCAGTGAAGCGCAAGATTGGCCCCAGCATTTT. Its protein is CASSEAQDWPQHF.

Many counts were recorded for this clonotype. The gene calls are TRBV6-5 and TRBJ1-5; tentative D call: TRBD1 (5 bases). The V end lost 2 bases, the J end lost 6 bases, and 8 bases lay between the germline ends. CDR1 is MNHEY and CDR2 is SVGAGI in the germline V gene. The length of the CDR3 is 13 residues. The CDR3 coding sequence is TGTGCCAGCAGTTACGGGGGTGGTCAGCCCCAGCATTTT. Its translation: CASSYGGGQPQHF.

This clonotype was found once. At one end the junction does not follow the germline gene, possibly because of a read error. The chain joins TRBV4-1 to TRBJ2-1, with 8 positions matching TRBD2. This CDR3 is built from 16 residues. CDR1 MGHRA and CDR2 YSYEKL come from the germline V gene. The CDR3 DNA sequence: TGCGCCAGCAGCCAAGAAAGGACTAGCTACAATAGTGAGCAGCTCTTC. Translated, it gives CASSQERTSYNSEQLF.

In its sample, this clonotype was seen many times. The CDR3 protein is CAWMFGSEQYF. DNA for the CDR3: TGTGCCTGGATGTTTGGGAGCGAGCAGTACTTC. This chain uses TRBV30 with TRBJ2-7; a weak D match, TRBD2 (5 bases). V dropped 4 bases and J dropped 6 bases, with 10 bases sitting between them. The CDR3 is 11 residues long. Germline CDR1 is GTSNPN and CDR2 is SVGIG (reference sequence).

Turning to this clonotype: The CDR3 does not end in the conserved phenylalanine or tryptophan, so this is likely a read error. The rearrangement uses TRBV7-9 and TRBJ2-1; TRBD2 agrees at 7 bases. V trimming: 4 bases; J trimming: 8 bases; junction bases outside the gene matches: 11. In germline, CDR1 is SEHNR, CDR2 FQNEAQ (reference sequence). The CDR3 sequence is 15 residues long. Here the CDR3 DNA reads TGTGCCAGCAGCTCCTATGGTTCCGCGGGGGATGAGCAGTTCCTC. Amino acid sequence: CASSSYGSAGDEQFL.

In this sample, this clonotype turned up many times. This chain joins TRBV30 and TRBJ1-2; TRBD1 agrees at 8 bases. This CDR3 spans 15 amino acids. The V and J ends lost 5 bases and 4 bases, in that order; junction bases with no gene match: 12. Germline loops: CDR1 GTSNPN, CDR2 SVGIG (reference sequence). Here the CDR3 DNA reads TGTGCCTGGTTGGGCCCGGGACAGGAGTTCTATGGCTACACCTTC. As protein: CAWLGPGQEFYGYTF.

Of note for this clonotype: This may stem from a read error, because a much larger clone lies one nucleotide away. J is TRBJ1-1 and V is TRBV7-9, with TRBD1 matching 12 bases. The CDR3 is made up of 17 amino acids. J gave up 3 bases and V 4 bases, and 9 bases lay outside the gene matches. The germline CDR1 and CDR2 sequences are SEHNR and FQNEAQ (reference sequence). The CDR3 DNA reads TGTGCCAGCAGCTCCCGGGACAGGGGGCTCCTGGACACTGAAGCTTTCTTT. This gives the protein CASSSRDRGLLDTEAFF.

V and J are TRBV10-3 and TRBJ2-2; D tentatively reads TRBD1 or TRBD2 (7 bases each). V lost 10 bases and J lost 1, with 13 bases in between. CDR1 ENHRY and CDR2 SYGVKD come from the germline V gene. CDR3 length: 14 amino acids. Here the CDR3 DNA reads TGTGCCACCAGGGGGGGGGTGAACACCGGGGAGCTGTTTTTT. As protein: CATRGGVNTGELFF.

On this clonotype: A much larger clonotype is one base distant, so this may be a read error. The V call is TRBV6-2 or TRBV6-3, the J call TRBJ1-1, with 7 nucleotides matching TRBD1. The V gene's germline CDR1 is MNHEY and CDR2 SVGEGT. The CDR3 is 15 residues long. The CDR3 reads CASSYSRQGDTEALF. The DNA of the CDR3 is TGTGCCAGCAGTTACTCCCGACAGGGCGATACTGAAGCTCTCTTT.

In its sample, this clonotype was seen many times. This rearrangement joins TRBV7-9 to TRBJ2-3; unclear D gene. V lost 5 bases and J 9 bases, leaving 12 bases between the germline ends. The V gene's germline CDR1 is SEHNR and CDR2 FQNEAQ (reference sequence). The CDR3 loop spans 12 amino acids. In DNA form, the CDR3 reads TGTGCCAGCAGCCCCGACCGTGCGACGCAGTATTTT. Translating gives CASSPDRATQYF.

In this sample, this clonotype turned up a few times. A much larger clone sits a single nucleotide away, making a read error possible. This chain connects TRBV7-8 to TRBJ2-7; D is unclear. The CDR3 totals 15 residues. V lost 5 bases and J 6 bases, leaving 20 bases between the germline ends. From germline, CDR1 is SGHVS and CDR2 FQNEAQ. The CDR3: CASSPGPHSGPEQYF. CDR3 sequence (DNA): TGTGCCAGCAGCCCCGGGCCCCACTCCGGCCCCGAGCAGTACTTC.

Comments on this clonotype: One junction end disagrees with the germline gene, perhaps due to a read error. The chain is built from TRBV7-3 and TRBJ2-7; the match to TRBD2 covers 10 bases. This CDR3 has 15 residues. CDR1 and CDR2 from the germline V gene are SGHTA and FQGTGA. CDR3 sequence reads: CASSFSSGSSYELYF. DNA of the CDR3: TGTGCCAGCAGCTTTTCTAGCGGGAGTTCCTACGAGCTGTACTTC.

This clonotype was observed many times. Here the CDR3 reads CASSLVAPGANVLTF. The CDR3, as DNA: TGTGCCAGCAGCTTAGTCGCCCCAGGGGCCAACGTCCTGACTTTC. The J gene is TRBJ2-6, the V gene TRBV7-2; D unclear. Germline-derived CDR1 and CDR2 are SGHTA and FQGNSA. The CDR3 length is 15 residues. V shed 1 base and J shed 4 bases, with 8 bases lying between them.

This clonotype was detected a few times. The chain combines TRBV6-1 with TRBJ2-3; 9 positions match TRBD2. This CDR3 has 18 residues. Per germline, CDR1 MNHNS and CDR2 SASEGT. V shed 10 bases and J 0 bases; nucleotides not matched to a gene: 17. DNA for the CDR3: TGTGCCAACAGCCTCCTGGGGGCTAGCGGGACTAGCACAGATACGCAGTATTTT. This codes for CANSLLGASGTSTDTQYF.

The chain recombines TRBV9 with TRBJ1-1; D uncertain. The CDR3 totals 15 residues. Germline assignment: CDR1 SGDLS and CDR2 YYNGEE. V lost 4 bases and J 7 bases, leaving 20 bases between the germline ends. CDR3 nucleotides: TGTGCCAGCAGCCCCCAGCCGGGGTCGTGGATTGAAGCTTTCTTT. This sequence encodes CASSPQPGSWIEAFF.

This clonotype was recorded many times. The chain carries TRBV29-1 and TRBJ1-1; D may be TRBD1 (5 bases). The CDR3 covers 14 residues. Trimming cost V 2 bases and J 0 bases, with 10 bases left between them. Looked up from germline, CDR1 is SQVTM and CDR2 is ANQGSEA. As DNA, the CDR3 is TGCAGCGTTGAATGGTCAGGGTTGAACACTGAAGCTTTCTTT. It translates to CSVEWSGLNTEAFF.

The CDR3 loop reads CASSSRDGNPGELFF. DNA for the CDR3: TGTGCCAGCAGCTCCCGGGACGGAAACCCCGGGGAGCTGTTTTTT. J is TRBJ2-2 and V is TRBV13, with D possibly called TRBD1 or TRBD2 (5 bases each). This CDR3 has 15 residues. V gave up 4 bases and J gave up 6 bases, with 15 bases separating them. Germline V gives CDR1 PRHDT, CDR2 FYEKMQ (reference sequence).

The rearrangement links TRBV30 to TRBJ1-1; D ambiguous. CDR3 size: 13 residues. Trimming left V 3 bases short and J 1 base short, with 9 bases between. CDR1 and CDR2 (germline): GTSNPN, SVGIG (reference sequence). DNA of the CDR3: TGTGCCTGGAGCTTGGACGCGAACACTGAAGCTTTCTTT. It translates to CAWSLDANTEAFF.

Concerning this clonotype: This may be a read error: a much more frequent sequence differs by one nucleotide. The V gene is TRBV6-2 or TRBV6-3, the J gene TRBJ2-5; possibly TRBD1 for D (6 bases). Germline CDR1 is MNHEY and CDR2 is SVGEGT. This CDR3 has 14 amino acids. The DNA of the CDR3 is TGTGCCAGCAGGATAGACAGGAGGCAAGAGCCCCAGTACTTC. As protein: CASRIDRRQEPQYF.

The chain combines TRBV7-9 with TRBJ2-6; 13 bases match TRBD2. The ends lost 4 bases at V and 3 bases at J; junction bases unmatched: 9. The CDR3 has 19 amino acids. Germline V CDR1 and CDR2: SEHNR, FQNEAQ (reference sequence). In DNA, the CDR3 is TGTGCCAGCAGCTCCACAGGACTAGCGGGGGAGTATGGGGCCAACGTCCTGACTTTC. Translation: CASSSTGLAGEYGANVLTF.

As to this clonotype: This may come from a read error, since a much larger clone is one base off. The chain has TRBV7-9 and TRBJ2-5; D unclear. The germline CDR1 and CDR2 sequences are SEHNR and FQNEAQ (reference sequence). CDR3 length: 13 amino acids. The CDR3 DNA sequence: TGTGCCAGCAGCTTAGAAGACCAAGAGCCCCAGTACTTC. Amino acid sequence: CASSLEDQEPQYF.

Comment on this clonotype: A much larger clonotype is one base distant, so this may be a read error. The chain combines TRBV7-3 with TRBJ2-1; the match to TRBD2 covers 10 bases. CDR3 length equals 17 residues. Germline CDR1 reads SGHTA; CDR2 reads FQGTGA. V gave up 3 bases and J gave up 4 bases; unmatched junction bases: 9. The CDR3 loop reads CASSFVPGTSEYNEQFF. In DNA, the CDR3 is TGTGCCAGCAGCTTTGTGCCCGGGACTAGCGAATACAATGAGCAGTTCTTC.

This clonotype was picked up a small number of times. The rearrangement links TRBV3-2 to TRBJ2-7. TRBV3-2 constitutes a pseudogene. The CDR3 contains 9 residues. For the CDR3, the DNA is TGTGCCATCGTCCACGAGCAGTACTTC. Protein: CAIVHEQYF.

The table lists this clonotype with many counts. This chain joins TRBV9 and TRBJ2-3; D is unclear. Deletions cut 3 bases from V and 2 bases from J, with 10 bases between. This CDR3 spans 14 amino acids. Germline V gene lookup returns CDR1 SGDLS and CDR2 YYNGEE. In DNA, the CDR3 is TGTGCCAGCAGCGCCCGGAGATTCACAGATACGCAGTATTTT. Its translation: CASSARRFTDTQYF.

With respect to this clonotype: A much more abundant neighbour one base away suggests this may be a read error. The chain employs TRBV7-2 and TRBJ2-2; D is perhaps TRBD2 (5 bases). CDR1 is SGHTA, CDR2 FQGNSA, per germline. V was cut by 8 bases and J by 5 bases, with 12 bases left in between. This CDR3 contains 13 residues. The CDR3 nucleotides read TGTGCCAGCGGCCCCAGCGGAACCGGGGAGCTGTTTTTT. Its translation: CASGPSGTGELFF.

The rearrangement links TRBV6-5 to TRBJ2-1; 8 bases align to TRBD1. The CDR3 covers 14 residues. Germline V gene sequence: CDR1 MNHEY, CDR2 SVGAGI. With V trimmed by 5 bases and J by 9 bases, 9 bases remained unmatched. CDR3: CASSRDRWNGEQFF. The CDR3 DNA reads TGTGCCAGCAGTCGGGACAGGTGGAATGGTGAGCAGTTCTTC.

This clonotype has a handful of counts. This chain joins TRBV7-9 and TRBJ2-2; D unclear. With 5 bases removed from V and 2 bases from J, the gap between germline ends came to 12 bases. The germline V gene has CDR1 SEHNR and CDR2 FQNEAQ (reference sequence). There are 15 residues in the CDR3. The CDR3 nucleotides read TGTGCCAGCAGCCCTCCGGGCAGAAACACCGGGGAGCTGTTTTTT. Its translation is CASSPPGRNTGELFF. Complete variable domain (other parts from reference TRBV7-9 and TRBJ2-2): DTGVSQNPRHKITKRGQNVTFRCDPISEHNRLYWYRQTLGQGPEFLTYFQNEAQLEKSRLLSDRFSAERPKGSFSTLEIQRTEQGDSAMYLCASSPPGRNTGELFFGEGSRLTVL.

This clonotype appeared a few times. The chain couples TRBV27 to TRBJ1-4; 7 positions agree with TRBD1. There are 15 residues in the CDR3. Germline loops: CDR1 MNHEY, CDR2 SMNVEV (reference sequence). The V segment lost 5 bases and the J segment 5 bases; nucleotides outside the gene matches: 8. CDR3 sequence: CASSLYRGVNEKLFF. The CDR3 DNA follows: TGTGCCAGCAGTCTATACAGGGGCGTAAATGAAAAACTGTTTTTT.

This clonotype was counted at least ten times. The rearrangement joins TRBV2 to TRBJ2-1; no clear D. Looked up from germline, CDR1 is SNHLY and CDR2 is FYNNEI. The CDR3 extends over 12 amino acids. V lost 9 bases and J lost 5, with 11 bases in between. The CDR3 loop is CARRGADNEQFF. As DNA, the CDR3 is TGTGCCAGAAGAGGCGCAGACAATGAGCAGTTCTTC.

This clonotype has at least ten counts. This rearrangement joins TRBV12-3 or TRBV12-4 to TRBJ2-5; maybe TRBD1 (6 bases). V gave up 5 bases and J gave up 3 bases, with 13 bases separating them. The CDR3 contains 14 residues. The CDR3 loop is CASSIQGLEETQYF. Here the CDR3 DNA reads TGTGCCAGCAGTATTCAGGGGCTAGAAGAGACCCAGTACTTC.

Points on this clonotype: This may stem from a read error, because a much larger clone lies one nucleotide away. The V and J genes are TRBV29-1 and TRBJ2-5; TRBD2 might be the D (5 bases). The CDR3 runs to 18 residues. Germline V CDR1 and CDR2: SQVTM, ANQGSEA. The CDR3: CSVEFSSAPNTGQEPQYF. The CDR3 coding sequence is TGCAGCGTTGAATTTAGTAGCGCGCCCAACACCGGTCAAGAGCCCCAGTACTTC.